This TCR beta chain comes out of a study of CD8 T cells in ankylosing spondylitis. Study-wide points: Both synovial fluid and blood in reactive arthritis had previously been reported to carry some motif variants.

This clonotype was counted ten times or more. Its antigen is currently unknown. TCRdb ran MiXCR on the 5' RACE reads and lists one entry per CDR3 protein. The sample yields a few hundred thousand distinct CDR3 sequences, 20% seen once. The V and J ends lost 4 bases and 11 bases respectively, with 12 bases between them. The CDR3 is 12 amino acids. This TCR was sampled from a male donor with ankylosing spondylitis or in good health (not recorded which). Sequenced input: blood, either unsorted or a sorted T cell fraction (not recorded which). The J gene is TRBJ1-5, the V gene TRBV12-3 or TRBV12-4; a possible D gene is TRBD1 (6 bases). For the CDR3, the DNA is TGTGCCAGCAGTTCGGACAGAATTTCCCAGCATTTT. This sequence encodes CASSSDRISQHF.